This T cell receptor (beta chain) comes out of a study of shared clonotypes between healthy human individuals. In the study overall: Participating donors consisted of a couple of women and a few men aged 18 to 49. Study findings and constraints: Sorted-subset samples were not fully sequenced, rarefaction indicated. In contrast to clonotypes shared by all four donors, non-shared clonotypes had lower generation probabilities.

On this clone itself: The target antigen is unknown.

CDR1 and CDR2 (germline): SGHTS, YDEGEE. The CDR3 consists of 15 residues. V gave up 0 bases and J gave up 4 bases, with 13 bases separating them. Authors' methods: With immunoSEQ giving junction-only sequences and no quality scores, filtering differed. Data came from immunoSEQ multiplex PCR; TCRdb stores just in-frame clones and leaves some out. The DNA was the basis for D and trimming; V, J and clone size are from that table. The sample shows approximately 2.5 million clones, roughly 93% of them seen only once. The sample consisted of naive CD4+ T cells from PBMCs. Subset meaning: CD45RA+ positively selected. The chain employs TRBV5-8 and TRBJ2-5; D ambiguous. The clonotype was recovered from a man aged 18 to 29 in good health. Some clones in this sample may be carry-over from other donors' samples. The CDR3 spells CASSLVLRARETQYF. The CDR3 nucleotides are TGTGCCAGCAGCTTGGTCCTACGAGCCAGAGAGACCCAGTACTTC.